Relative to its sample, the clone carrying this T cell receptor (beta chain) is medium-sized (0.01 to 0.1%). This specimen belongs to a study of CDR3 diversity in severe acne. TCRdb re-derived calls from the PCR reads in MiXCR, one entry per CDR3 protein. This table has approximately 90,000 distinct CDR3 sequences, 45% to 50% appearing once. The source of this sequence is a male donor in good health, serving as a control. The sample taken for sequencing was blood.

The CDR3, as DNA: TGTGCCAGCAGCCTCGGGACAGGGGGAGTCTACGAGCAGTACTTC. This gives the protein CASSLGTGGVYEQYF. The V gene is TRBV4-2, the J gene TRBJ2-7; 11 bases are a match to TRBD1. The CDR3 spans 15 residues. With V trimmed by 4 bases and J by 3 bases, 5 bases remained unmatched. The germline CDR1 and CDR2 sequences are LGHNA and YNFKEQ.